One sample yielded the 27 T cell receptor beta chains listed below, sequenced in a study of PD-1 blockade in classical Hodgkin lymphoma (dated by TCRdb to 2018 to 2020). Per the publication, the time point label means: cycle 1 day 1 (C1D1), immediately before nivolumab initiation. Relapse after autologous stem cell transplantation had occurred in all trial patients, and cohorts A, B and C were distinguished by prior brentuximab vedotin exposure. The library was made by the immunoSEQ multiplex PCR assay. In its TCRdb copy, this immuneACCESS table keeps in-frame sequences only and misses some clones. Where compared with another copy, unresolved V genes explain less than half of these, and the others have no known cause. The sample table contains under 70,000 clones; only one count was recorded for approximately 90% of them. Approximately 13% of the sample is taken by the ten largest. The sample in question was peripheral blood mononuclear cells (PBMCs), obtained at baseline. These TCRs come from a human donor with classical Hodgkin lymphoma.

The V and J genes are TRBV6-6 and TRBJ1-1; 11 nucleotides align to TRBD1. V shed 2 bases, J shed 5 bases, and the junction held 4 bases outside the gene matches. Germline lookup yields CDR1 MNHNY and CDR2 SVGAGI (reference sequence). The CDR3 length is 15 residues. The CDR3 region has the DNA TGTGCCAGCAGTTACGGGACAGGGGGGACAACTGAAGCTTTCTTT. This sequence encodes CASSYGTGGTTEAFF.

The chain couples TRBV5-4 to TRBJ1-1; 7 positions agree with TRBD1. Per the germline V gene, CDR1 is SGHNT and CDR2 is YYREEE (reference sequence). The J segment lost 0 bases and the V segment lost 5 bases, leaving 4 bases of the junction unmatched. The CDR3 length is 14 residues. The CDR3 here is CASRGQTLNTEAFF. The CDR3 DNA sequence: TGTGCCAGCAGGGGACAGACTCTGAACACTGAAGCTTTCTTT.

This chain joins TRBV27 and TRBJ2-1; no clear D gene. This CDR3 is 14 amino acids long. V was pared by 6 bases and J by 0 bases, with 9 bases between. CDR1 and CDR2 from the germline V gene are MNHEY and SMNVEV (reference sequence). CDR3: CASRGSSSYNEQFF. In DNA form, the CDR3 reads TGTGCCAGCAGAGGGTCGAGCTCCTACAATGAGCAGTTCTTC.

This clone was seen more than once but under ten times. The chain carries TRBV18 and TRBJ1-4; D is undetermined. Trimming cost V 6 bases and J 5 bases, with 4 bases left between them. The CDR3 covers 11 residues. Germline CDR1 is KGHSH and CDR2 is LQKENI. Here the CDR3 DNA reads TGTGCCAGCTCTATCAATGAAAAACTGTTTTTT. The encoded protein is CASSINEKLFF.

The genes are TRBV11-2 and TRBJ2-7, with D perhaps matching TRBD1 or TRBD2 (5 bases each). The V gene's germline CDR1 is SGHAT and CDR2 FQNNGV. The length of the CDR3 is 14 residues. V was shortened by 3 bases and J by 2 bases, with 11 bases between the two germline ends. CDR3 amino acids: CASSFGTETYEQYF. The CDR3 DNA is TGTGCCAGCAGCTTCGGGACGGAAACCTACGAGCAGTACTTC.

This chain links TRBV28 with TRBJ2-1; TRBD1 aligns across 7 bases. Germline values: CDR1 MDHEN, CDR2 SYDVKM. CDR3 length: 15 residues. Trimming took 2 bases from V and 6 from J; bases not matched to a gene: 7. CDR3 nucleotides: TGTGCCAGCAGTTTACCGGGACAGTGGACCAATGAGCAGTTCTTC. Translated, it gives CASSLPGQWTNEQFF.

This clone has a handful of counts. The V call is TRBV2, the J call TRBJ1-5; unclear D gene. CDR1 is SNHLY, CDR2 FYNNEI, per germline. Trimming took 3 bases from V and 4 from J, leaving 10 bases between them. CDR3 length equals 14 residues. CDR3: CASSDGGPNQPQHF. Here the CDR3 DNA reads TGTGCCAGCAGTGATGGAGGGCCTAATCAGCCCCAGCATTTT.

The V and J genes are TRBV7-9 and TRBJ2-5; 9 bases align to TRBD1. CDR3 length equals 16 residues. Losses at the gene ends were 3 bases for V and 2 bases for J; bases not matched to a gene: 7. Germline loops: CDR1 SEHNR, CDR2 FQNEAQ (reference sequence). The CDR3 spells CASSLLTGGPQETQYF. The DNA for the CDR3 is TGTGCCAGCAGCTTGCTTACAGGGGGCCCTCAAGAGACCCAGTACTTC.

This clone was observed a few times. The V gene is TRBV21-1, the J gene TRBJ1-2. TRBV21-1 is deemed a pseudogene. This CDR3 is 14 amino acids long. The CDR3 bases are TGTGCCAGCAGCAAAGTGGGTTATTCTTATGGCTACACCTTC. Translated: CASSKVGYSYGYTF.

This clone was counted a single time. V usage is TRBV4-3 and J usage is TRBJ1-1; no reliable D call. The V gene's germline CDR1 is LGHNA and CDR2 YSLEER. V was pared by 0 bases and J by 4 bases, with 12 bases between. The length of the CDR3 is 15 residues. This CDR3 reads CASSQDNGVTTEAFF. In nucleotides, the CDR3 is TGCGCCAGCAGCCAAGATAATGGGGTTACCACTGAAGCTTTCTTT.

This clone was found once. The rearrangement links TRBV4-2 to TRBJ1-1, with TRBD1 matching 8 bases. V gave up 0 bases and J gave up 4 bases; unmatched junction bases: 4. Per the germline V gene, CDR1 is LGHNA and CDR2 is YNFKEQ. This CDR3 region has 15 residues. The CDR3 spells CASSQDRDRLTEAFF. CDR3 coding DNA: TGTGCCAGCAGCCAAGATCGGGACAGGCTCACTGAAGCTTTCTTT.

This chain uses TRBV28 with TRBJ1-3; perhaps TRBD1 as D (6 bases). This CDR3 is built from 17 residues. Trimming took off 0 bases at V and 4 bases at J, with 16 bases between the two ends. From germline, CDR1 is MDHEN and CDR2 SYDVKM. The CDR3 protein is CASSLWVGAGSGNTIYF. In nucleotides, the CDR3 is TGTGCCAGCAGTTTATGGGTGGGGGCAGGTTCGGGAAACACCATATATTTT.

The chain joins TRBV30 to TRBJ1-2, with TRBD1 matching over 7 bases. The germline gives CDR1 GTSNPN, CDR2 SVGIG (reference sequence). V dropped 0 bases and J dropped 5; count of bases not matched to a gene: 6. This CDR3 contains 14 residues. The CDR3 sequence: CAWSVLHRGYGYTF. DNA of the CDR3: TGTGCCTGGAGTGTACTTCACAGGGGTTATGGCTACACCTTC. Supplemented by reference TRBV30 and TRBJ1-2, the full variable domain reads SQTIHQWPATLVQPVGSPLSLECTVEGTSNPNLYWYRQAAGRGLQLLFYSVGIGQISSEVPQNLSASRPQDRQFILSSKKLLLSDSGFYLCAWSVLHRGYGYTFGSGTRLTVV.

V and J are TRBV27 and TRBJ2-1; D uncertain. CDR1 and CDR2 from the germline V gene are MNHEY and SMNVEV (reference sequence). The V gene lost 3 bases and the J gene lost 5 bases, with 2 bases spanning the gap. The CDR3 extends over 11 amino acids. In nucleotides, the CDR3 is TGTGCCAGCAGTTTTAACAATGAGCAGTTCTTC. It codes for CASSFNNEQFF.

The chain couples TRBV28 to TRBJ2-7, with a possible D match to TRBD1 (5 bases). The CDR3 totals 15 residues. V was clipped by 5 bases and J by 4 bases, with 18 bases between them. The germline CDR1 and CDR2 sequences are MDHEN and SYDVKM. Here the CDR3 DNA reads TGTGCCAGCAGTGAGACCCCAAGGGGTGGGTACGAGCAGTACTTC. It specifies CASSETPRGGYEQYF.

The chain uses TRBV19 and TRBJ1-2; possible D gene TRBD1, 5 bases. The CDR3 sequence is 13 residues long. Germline V gives CDR1 LNHDA, CDR2 SQIVND (reference sequence). Trimming stripped 5 bases from V and 6 bases from J, with 13 bases between. The CDR3 DNA is TGTGCCAGTAGTGAAGACAGCTTGAATGGCTACACCTTC. It codes for CASSEDSLNGYTF.

The chain uses TRBV5-1 and TRBJ1-2, with D possibly being TRBD1 (6 bases). The CDR3 consists of 18 residues. Trimming took off 2 bases at V and 4 bases at J, with 24 bases between the two ends. Germline CDR1 reads SGHRS; CDR2 reads YFSETQ. The CDR3 DNA reads as TGCGCCAGCAGCTTTAACCAACAAACCGGGACACAACTCTATGGCTACACCTTC. Translation: CASSFNQQTGTQLYGYTF.

The V gene is TRBV6-6, the J gene TRBJ2-1; 7 nucleotides align to TRBD2. The CDR3 extends over 14 amino acids. Germline V lookup: CDR1 MNHNY, CDR2 SVGAGI (reference sequence). With V trimmed by 2 bases and J by 5 bases, 3 bases remained unmatched. Here the CDR3 reads CASSYVAGDNEQFF. As DNA, the CDR3 is TGTGCCAGCAGTTACGTTGCGGGAGACAATGAGCAGTTCTTC.

This chain connects TRBV7-9 to TRBJ1-2; D remains ambiguous. This CDR3 region has 13 residues. CDR1 is SEHNR and CDR2 is FQNEAQ in the germline V gene (reference sequence). V was trimmed by 5 bases and J by 2 bases, leaving 9 bases between them. The CDR3 DNA is TGTGCCAGCAGCCCCTCAGGAAACTATGGCTACACCTTC. Encoded protein: CASSPSGNYGYTF.

The chain uses TRBV4-3 and TRBJ2-6; perhaps TRBD1 as D (6 bases). This CDR3 has 17 residues. V was pared by 2 bases and J by 0 bases, with 11 bases between. Germline V gene sequence: CDR1 LGHNA, CDR2 YSLEER. The CDR3 DNA follows: TGCGCCAGCAGCCAATGGGGGCAGACCTCTGGGGCCAACGTCCTGACTTTC. As protein: CASSQWGQTSGANVLTF.

V usage is TRBV9 and J usage is TRBJ2-7; D remains ambiguous. Germline loops: CDR1 SGDLS, CDR2 YYNGEE. Trimming removed 0 bases at V and 7 bases at J, with 14 bases between. The CDR3 loop spans 14 amino acids. The CDR3 sequence: CASSVDGTLGEQYF. CDR3 DNA: TGTGCCAGCAGCGTAGACGGCACCCTGGGGGAGCAGTACTTC.

This sequence joins TRBV13 and TRBJ1-3; 8 bases match TRBD1. The germline V gene encodes CDR1 PRHDT and CDR2 FYEKMQ (reference sequence). Trimming took 4 bases from V and 7 from J; bases not matched to a gene: 9. The CDR3 totals 15 residues. The CDR3 here is CASSSYDRGGNTIYF. In nucleotides, the CDR3 is TGTGCCAGCAGCTCCTACGACAGGGGAGGCAACACCATATATTTT.

This rearrangement joins TRBV10-3 to TRBJ1-2; 7 bases agree with TRBD1. The CDR3 spans 12 residues. With 7 bases clipped from V and 8 bases from J, the junction kept 7 bases outside the gene matches. Germline CDR1 and CDR2: ENHRY and SYGVKD. CDR3 DNA: TGTGCCATCACCCTGACAGGGCCCGGCTACACCTTC. Its protein product is CAITLTGPGYTF.

This clone was seen only once. This rearrangement joins TRBV6-5 to TRBJ1-5; D gene uncertain. The V and J ends lost 5 bases and 2 bases respectively, with 13 bases between them. The CDR3 has 15 amino acids. The germline V gene encodes CDR1 MNHEY and CDR2 SVGAGI. CDR3 loop: CASSVQDIGNQPQHF. In nucleotides, the CDR3 is TGTGCCAGCAGTGTTCAAGACATAGGCAATCAGCCCCAGCATTTT.

The J gene is TRBJ1-5, the V gene TRBV2; D ambiguous. Trimming removed 0 bases from V and 2 bases from J, with 11 bases in between. The CDR3 runs to 16 residues. Germline lookup yields CDR1 SNHLY and CDR2 FYNNEI. DNA for the CDR3: TGTGCCAGCAGTGAAGCGTTAGGTGGGCGCAATCAGCCCCAGCATTTT. Its protein product is CASSEALGGRNQPQHF.

J is TRBJ2-3 and V is TRBV13, with D maybe TRBD1 (5 bases). This CDR3 contains 14 residues. Germline CDR1 reads PRHDT; CDR2 reads FYEKMQ (reference sequence). Trimming removed 4 bases from V and 0 bases from J, with 8 bases in between. The CDR3 loop reads CASSSSGSTDTQYF. CDR3 DNA: TGTGCCAGCAGCTCGTCAGGGAGCACAGATACGCAGTATTTT.

The chain joins TRBV30 to TRBJ1-4; 8 positions match TRBD1. V was clipped by 5 bases and J by 4 bases; unmatched bases: 6. The CDR3 consists of 14 residues. The germline gives CDR1 GTSNPN, CDR2 SVGIG (reference sequence). CDR3 protein: CAWHKDRDNEKLFF. DNA of the CDR3: TGTGCCTGGCACAAGGACAGGGATAATGAAAAACTGTTTTTT. Looking up the rest from reference TRBV30 and TRBJ1-4 gives the full variable domain: SQTIHQWPATLVQPVGSPLSLECTVEGTSNPNLYWYRQAAGRGLQLLFYSVGIGQISSEVPQNLSASRPQDRQFILSSKKLLLSDSGFYLCAWHKDRDNEKLFFGSGTQLSVL.